This TCR beta chain originates from a study of Ad26.COV2.S vaccination and SARS-CoV-2 variants (dated by TCRdb to the early 2020s). As for the study more broadly: TCRbeta repertoire sequencing served as the tool for gauging how specific and how broad the SARS-CoV-2-reactive T cell receptors were following Ad26.COV2.S vaccination. The TCR-sequenced set comprised around 30 samples: around 20 Ad26.COV2.S vaccine recipients, 5 placebo recipients and 8 SARS-CoV-2 convalescent individuals.

The immunoSEQ Assay was used to sequence TCRbeta CDR3 regions. After extraction, genomic DNA underwent amplification by bias-controlled multiplex PCR, followed by high-throughput sequencing. For the original study's pipeline: To quantify the absolute abundance of every unique TCRbeta CDR3 region, sequences were collapsed and filtered. T cell fraction was estimated by normalization of TCRbeta template counts to usable DNA, with usable DNA being measured through amplification of reference genes present in all nucleated cells. Repertoire TCRs were annotated as SARS-CoV-2-specific by exact matching of V gene, CDR3 amino acid sequence and J gene to a known reactive TCR set. MIRA supplied the reference SARS-CoV-2 TCR set, which was filtered for enrichment in COVID-19-positive ImmuneCODE repertoires so that public or cross-reactive TCRs were removed. Using the MIRA antigens, annotated TCRs were further analysed by specific ORF or by position within an ORF. Depth was the summed frequency of annotated unique rearrangements, while breadth was defined as annotated unique rearrangements over total unique productive rearrangements. Two-sided Wilcoxon rank-sum tests were used to compare TCR breadth between groups. TCRdb retrieved this table from immuneACCESS and kept in-frame rearrangements only. Not all clones are present; in checked studies, unresolved V genes account for under half, and no reason is known for the remainder. The V and J calls and clone size come from that table; D and trimming were worked out from the DNA. The sample includes 300,000 to 400,000 clones, with about 92% observed a single time. The ten largest clones add up to 3% to 4% of the sample.

Sample time point, as interpreted from the label and publication: individuals recovered from natural SARS-CoV-2 infection. Results and caveats for the whole study, not just this receptor: Vaccine and placebo recipients had comparable non-spike TCR breadth, which fits with the vaccine containing only spike. Compared with placebo recipients, Ad26.COV2.S recipients showed higher spike-specific TCR breadth (P = 0.0014). After vaccination, substantial breadth of spike-specific CD8+ and CD4+ T cell responses was reported. It was noted by the authors that total T cell responses may have been underestimated by the TCR breadth and depth analyses.

Concerning this clone: Its antigen has not been determined. Per-nucleotide qualities are absent, and no much larger clonotype sits a single base away.

Measured from the cysteine to the phenylalanine, the CDR3 is 14 residues long. The sequence is cut down to CDR3 DNA, 42 bases in frame from base 1. Based on the germline V gene (reference sequence), the CDR1 and CDR2 sequences are LNHDA and SQIVND. V is trimmed back by 1 base and J by 5 bases, and the junction contains 4 bases that no gene match accounts for. The specimen was peripheral blood, collected after recovery from COVID-19. This receptor was taken from a human donor who had recovered from COVID-19. The chain was built from TRBV19 and TRBJ1-1; the junction holds 7 bases that match TRBD1. The DNA sequence is TGTGCCAGTAGTATAGGCACAGGGGTGACTGAAGCTTTCTTT. This is translated as CASSIGTGVTEAFF.